This T cell receptor (beta chain) came from a study of shared clonotypes between healthy human individuals. Study-wide results and caveats: Shared clonotypes across all four donors exceeded non-shared ones in generation probability.

The assay used deep level. An even split of each subset's genomic DNA across several immunoSEQ plates was performed. Data came from immunoSEQ multiplex PCR; TCRdb stores just in-frame clones and leaves some out. Here the sample spans 650,000 to 800,000 clones, about 92% being singletons. Naive CD8 isolation took CD45RO-negative cells positively selected for CCR7 and excluded terminally differentiated effector memory CD45RA+ cells. Adults of Caucasian background living in Nashville, Tennessee made up all donors. This clone appeared a single time. Antigen unknown. Unmatched junction bases numbered 3, after V lost 1 base and J lost 3 bases. Germline values: CDR1 SQVTM, CDR2 ANQGSEA. This CDR3 has 15 amino acids.

Sequenced material: naive CD8+ T cells sorted from blood. This chain connects TRBV29-1 to TRBJ2-3; 11 nucleotides align to TRBD2. The sequence derives from a man in his thirties or forties in good health. CDR3 in DNA: TGCAGCGTTGAAGCGGGACTAGCGGATACAGATACGCAGTATTTT. Protein product: CSVEAGLADTDTQYF.